Many counts were recorded for the clone carrying this TCR beta chain. The antigen is not known. The sample comes from a study of T-cell reconstitution after alpha-beta-depleted transplantation in children. Regarding the study as a whole: It was newly produced T cells that mostly accounted for T-cell counts and diversity one year after transplant. By about two months after transplant, alpha-beta T cells reportedly arose from several hundred graft clones that had expanded. Recipient T cells and thymic progenitors that survived gave rise to the high TCRbeta diversity observed at day 60 in some patients.

Germline V gene data show CDR1 as GTSNPN and CDR2 as SVGIG (reference sequence). Trimming left V 0 bases short and J 2 bases short, with 6 bases between. CDR3 length: 13 residues. TCRbeta library construction was performed incorporating unique molecular identifiers. TCRdb reprocessed the PCR reads via MiXCR and lists one record per CDR3 protein. The table lists about 100,000 distinct CDR3 sequences, 6.4% of them singletons, with roughly 20% in the top ten. The rearrangement links TRBV30 to TRBJ2-3; D unclear. The receptor was derived from a male patient between 2 and 10 years old who had a stem cell transplant for acute lymphoblastic leukemia, so the T cells may come from the graft donor. Sample: PBMCs, mostly from graft donor cells, taken 360 days after TCRalphabeta/CD19-depleted stem cell transplant. CDR3 bases: TGTGCCTGGAGTGTTGGGGTCACAGATACGCAGTATTTT. This codes for CAWSVGVTDTQYF. Together with reference TRBV30 and TRBJ2-3, the CDR3 gives the full variable domain: SQTIHQWPATLVQPVGSPLSLECTVEGTSNPNLYWYRQAAGRGLQLLFYSVGIGQISSEVPQNLSASRPQDRQFILSSKKLLLSDSGFYLCAWSVGVTDTQYFGPGTRLTVL.